The sequence of this TCR beta chain was determined in a study of response to subunit inactivated influenza vaccine. Overall study results and limits: After each seasonal influenza vaccination, few new T cells are recruited, the authors suggested.

Each CDR3 protein is one row after TCRdb ran MiXCR on the RT-PCR reads. Among over 150,000 distinct CDR3 sequences, approximately 9.2% were seen once, and the ten largest hold about a tenth. Germline CDR1 is MNHEY and CDR2 is SVGEGT. The V gene end was trimmed by 7 bases and the J gene end by 4 bases; junction bases not matched to a gene: 12. CDR3 length equals 16 residues. This clonotype has at least ten counts. Its target is unknown. This TCR was sampled from a man aged 50 to 60 who received an inactivated influenza vaccine. The chain employs TRBV6-2 or TRBV6-3 and TRBJ2-2, with 7 nucleotides matching TRBD2. The material was non-naive T cells sorted from PBMCs, obtained on the day of vaccination. CDR3 in DNA: TGTGCCAGCATTCCTAAGAAAGCGGGACGCACCGGGGAGCTGTTTTTT. Protein: CASIPKKAGRTGELFF.